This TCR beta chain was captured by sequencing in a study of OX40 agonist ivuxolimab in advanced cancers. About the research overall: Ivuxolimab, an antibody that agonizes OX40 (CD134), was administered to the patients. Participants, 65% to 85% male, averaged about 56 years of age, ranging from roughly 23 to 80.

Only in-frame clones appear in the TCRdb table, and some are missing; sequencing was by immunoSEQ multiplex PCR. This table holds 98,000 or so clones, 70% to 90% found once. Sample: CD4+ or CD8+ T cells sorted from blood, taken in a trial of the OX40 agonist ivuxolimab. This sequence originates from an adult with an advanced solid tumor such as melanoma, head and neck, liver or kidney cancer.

The CDR3 region has the DNA TGTGCCAGCATCCATGGGTCCGGCCAGGGGGTAGATACGCAGTATTTT. Its translation: CASIHGSGQGVDTQYF. V gene TRBV28 combines with J gene TRBJ2-3; 7 bases are a match to TRBD1. This CDR3 has 16 residues. The J segment lost 5 bases and the V segment lost 7 bases, leaving 15 bases of the junction unmatched. The V gene's germline CDR1 is MDHEN and CDR2 SYDVKM.